One sample yielded the 27 T cell receptor beta chains listed below, sequenced in a study of OX40 agonist ivuxolimab in advanced cancers. Generated by immunoSEQ multiplex PCR, the TCRdb table keeps only in-frame clones and is missing some. The sample holds some 68,000 clones, about 89% seen once. Sequencing used CD4+ or CD8+ T cells sorted from blood, obtained in a trial of the OX40 agonist ivuxolimab. The receptor source for this set is an adult with an advanced solid tumor such as melanoma, head and neck, liver or kidney cancer.

This clone has just one count. The V and J genes are TRBV7-9 and TRBJ2-5; TRBD1 aligns across 11 bases. V lost 3 bases, J lost 5 bases, and 2 bases stayed unmatched. This CDR3 is 14 amino acids long. Germline V gives CDR1 SEHNR, CDR2 FQNEAQ (reference sequence). Here the CDR3 reads CASSLGTGGETQYF. For the CDR3, the DNA is TGTGCCAGCAGCTTGGGGACAGGGGGGGAGACCCAGTACTTC.

This rearrangement joins TRBV7-9 to TRBJ2-3; tentatively, D is TRBD2 (6 bases). V was pared by 4 bases and J by 4 bases, with 12 bases between. Germline CDR1 and CDR2: SEHNR and FQNEAQ (reference sequence). This CDR3 region has 14 residues. CDR3 in amino acids: CASSSETGADTQYF. The CDR3 bases are TGTGCCAGCAGCTCTGAGACGGGAGCAGATACGCAGTATTTT.

This clone was picked up a small number of times. This chain uses TRBV7-9 with TRBJ2-7; D is unresolved. With 4 bases removed from V and 3 bases from J, the gap between germline ends came to 4 bases. In germline, CDR1 is SEHNR, CDR2 FQNEAQ (reference sequence). The CDR3 spans 11 residues. The CDR3 protein is CASSYNYEQYF. The CDR3 DNA sequence: TGTGCCAGCAGCTACAACTACGAGCAGTACTTC.

This clone has a single count. Here the CDR3 reads CASSLRSRGYEQYF. CDR3 nucleotides: TGTGCCAGCAGCTTACGTTCGCGAGGTTACGAGCAGTACTTC. V usage is TRBV7-9 and J usage is TRBJ2-5; D is uncertain. The J call may be faulty, since TRBJ2-7 better matches the DNA end. The CDR3 is made up of 14 amino acids. In germline, CDR1 is SEHNR, CDR2 FQNEAQ (reference sequence).

The J gene is TRBJ2-4, the V gene TRBV4-1; D ambiguous. The germline CDR1 and CDR2 sequences are MGHRA and YSYEKL. Trimming left V 0 bases short and J 0 bases short, with 18 bases between. This CDR3 is 19 amino acids long. CDR3 bases: TGCGCCAGCAGCCAAGAGCTCCTTGGAGTAAGTACAGCCAAAAACATTCAGTACTTC. It specifies CASSQELLGVSTAKNIQYF.

J is TRBJ1-1 and V is TRBV18, with D unclear. The V end lost 1 base, the J end lost 1 base, and 10 bases lay between the germline ends. The CDR3 extends over 15 amino acids. Germline V gives CDR1 KGHSH, CDR2 LQKENI. CDR3 loop: CASSPRSSENTEAFF. CDR3 nucleotide sequence: TGTGCCAGCTCACCACGGAGCTCAGAGAACACTGAAGCTTTCTTT.

This chain connects TRBV27 to TRBJ1-5, with TRBD1 as a possible D gene (6 bases). V lost 5 bases, J lost 4 bases, and 15 bases lay in between. This CDR3 has 15 residues. Per germline, CDR1 MNHEY and CDR2 SMNVEV (reference sequence). CDR3 residues: CASSSDRTRNQPQHF. CDR3 in DNA: TGTGCCAGCAGTAGTGACAGGACTAGGAATCAGCCCCAGCATTTT.

This rearrangement joins TRBV19 to TRBJ2-1, with 8 bases fitting TRBD1. Per germline, CDR1 LNHDA and CDR2 SQIVND (reference sequence). The CDR3 is made up of 13 amino acids. J gave up 9 bases and V 9 bases, and 10 bases lay outside the gene matches. The chain's CDR3 is CASRQGKQGEQFF. The CDR3 nucleotides are TGTGCCAGCCGACAGGGGAAACAGGGTGAGCAGTTCTTC.

The chain carries TRBV5-4 and TRBJ1-1; D is possibly TRBD1 (5 bases). Germline loops: CDR1 SGHNT, CDR2 YYREEE (reference sequence). Trimming removed 3 bases at V and 1 base at J, with 7 bases between. CDR3 length equals 13 residues. The CDR3 is CASSSTANTEAFF. The CDR3 DNA is TGTGCCAGCAGCTCGACAGCGAACACTGAAGCTTTCTTT.

The V gene is TRBV7-2, the J gene TRBJ2-5; D not resolved. Deletions cut 5 bases from V and 10 bases from J, with 11 bases between. This CDR3 has 11 amino acids. Germline V gene lookup returns CDR1 SGHTA and CDR2 FQGNSA. DNA of the CDR3: TGTGCCAGCAGCCCCTGGGTGGACCAGTACTTC. Protein: CASSPWVDQYF.

The chain employs TRBV28 and TRBJ2-7; TRBD2 matches 13 bases. With 2 bases clipped from V and 4 bases from J, the junction kept 2 bases outside the gene matches. Germline CDR1 is MDHEN and CDR2 is SYDVKM. CDR3 length: 15 residues. The CDR3 DNA is TGTGCCAGCAGTTTAAAACTAGCGGGGGGGTACGAGCAGTACTTC. This encodes CASSLKLAGGYEQYF.

The J gene is TRBJ1-1, the V gene TRBV7-9, with TRBD1 as a possible D gene (6 bases). Trimming removed 7 bases from V and 5 bases from J, with 17 bases in between. The CDR3 is made up of 14 amino acids. Germline V lookup: CDR1 SEHNR, CDR2 FQNEAQ (reference sequence). DNA for the CDR3: TGTGCCAGCATACCGGGACACGGTCTTACTGAAGCTTTCTTT. Amino acid sequence: CASIPGHGLTEAFF.

The chain couples TRBV6-1 to TRBJ1-3; D is ambiguous. The V gene's germline CDR1 is MNHNS and CDR2 SASEGT. Trimming pared 4 bases from V and 0 bases from J, leaving 10 bases between. This CDR3 region has 15 residues. As DNA, the CDR3 is TGTGCCAGCAGTGTGGAACAATTCTCTGGAAACACCATATATTTT. Its translation: CASSVEQFSGNTIYF.

The chain couples TRBV28 to TRBJ2-1; TRBD2 agrees at 9 bases. The germline V gene encodes CDR1 MDHEN and CDR2 SYDVKM. This CDR3 comprises 19 residues. The V gene end was trimmed by 4 bases and the J gene end by 9 bases; junction bases not matched to a gene: 22. The CDR3 protein is CASSSPRPHGAGGRGEQFF. Written as DNA, the CDR3 is TGTGCCAGCAGTTCACCCCGCCCCCACGGAGCGGGAGGCCGGGGTGAGCAGTTCTTC. Full variable domain (remainder filled in from reference TRBV28 and TRBJ2-1): DVKVTQSSRYLVKRTGEKVFLECVQDMDHENMFWYRQDPGLGLRLIYFSYDVKMKEKGDIPEGYSVSREKKERFSLILESASTNQTSMYLCASSSPRPHGAGGRGEQFFGPGTRLTVL.

This sequence joins TRBV7-9 and TRBJ2-1; 7 bases agree with TRBD1. The CDR3 is 17 residues long. The J segment lost 0 bases and the V segment lost 3 bases, leaving 8 bases of the junction unmatched. Germline CDR1 SEHNR, CDR2 FQNEAQ (reference sequence). CDR3 amino acids: CASSFGQTGSSYNEQFF. As DNA, the CDR3 is TGTGCCAGCAGCTTTGGTCAGACAGGGAGCTCCTACAATGAGCAGTTCTTC.

This clone was seen once. The gene calls are TRBV28 and TRBJ2-7; D possibly corresponds to TRBD2 (5 bases). The CDR3 totals 14 residues. Looked up from germline, CDR1 is MDHEN and CDR2 is SYDVKM. V was pared by 2 bases and J by 2 bases, with 10 bases between. CDR3 amino acids: CASSLIVGAYEQYF. The DNA for the CDR3 is TGTGCCAGCAGTTTAATTGTCGGGGCCTACGAGCAGTACTTC.

This chain joins TRBV5-8 and TRBJ2-3; 13 nucleotides line up with TRBD2. From germline, CDR1 is SGHTS and CDR2 YDEGEE. V dropped 1 base and J dropped 14; count of bases not matched to a gene: 16. The CDR3 sequence is 17 residues long. The CDR3 is CASSLTFGTSGTMEVYF. CDR3 nucleotides: TGTGCCAGCAGCTTGACTTTCGGGACTAGCGGGACTATGGAGGTGTATTTT.

The chain joins TRBV21-1 to TRBJ2-3; TRBD2 reflects the table's D call only, with no check against the DNA. TRBV21-1 is a listed pseudogene. CDR3 length: 15 residues. The CDR3 DNA follows: TGTGCCAGCAGCAAAGGGGGACTTCTCACAGATACGCAGTATTTT. Amino acids: CASSKGGLLTDTQYF.

Only one count was recorded for this clone. CDR3 region: CASSLEVPGTEAFF. The CDR3 nucleotides are TGTGCCAGCAGCTTAGAAGTTCCCGGCACTGAAGCTTTCTTT. The V gene is TRBV7-9, the J gene TRBJ1-1; no definite D call. From germline, CDR1 is SEHNR and CDR2 FQNEAQ (reference sequence). The CDR3 extends over 14 amino acids. Trimming took off 1 base at V and 4 bases at J, with 10 bases between the two ends.

The chain joins TRBV28 to TRBJ2-2, with 9 bases lining up with TRBD2. Looked up from germline, CDR1 is MDHEN and CDR2 is SYDVKM. V shed 4 bases and J 1 base; nucleotides not matched to a gene: 4. The length of the CDR3 is 16 residues. The CDR3 DNA sequence: TGTGCCAGCAGTTCCTGGACTAGCGAGAACACCGGGGAGCTGTTTTTT. Its translation is CASSSWTSENTGELFF.

The chain has TRBV9 and TRBJ2-1; 8 bases map to TRBD1. Per the germline V gene, CDR1 is SGDLS and CDR2 is YYNGEE. V was pared by 4 bases and J by 0 bases, with 3 bases of the junction left unmatched. The CDR3 totals 15 residues. The CDR3 region has the DNA TGTGCCAGCAGCCCAGGACAGGGCTCCTACAATGAGCAGTTCTTC. This codes for CASSPGQGSYNEQFF.

The chain couples TRBV4-3 to TRBJ2-7; 11 bases agree with TRBD1. The CDR3 extends over 17 amino acids. Germline V lookup: CDR1 LGHNA, CDR2 YSLEER. V was clipped by 1 base and J by 2 bases; unmatched bases: 7. The chain's CDR3 is CASSQALGTGGAYEQYF. The CDR3 coding sequence is TGCGCCAGCAGCCAAGCCTTGGGGACAGGGGGTGCCTACGAGCAGTACTTC.

The sample holds one count of this clone. The V gene is TRBV6-5, the J gene TRBJ1-2; unclear D gene. Germline-derived CDR1 and CDR2 are MNHEY and SVGAGI. The V gene lost 4 bases and the J gene lost 0 bases, with 12 bases spanning the gap. The CDR3 totals 15 residues. The CDR3 protein is CASSSGEPANYGYTF. The CDR3 nucleotides are TGTGCCAGCAGTTCCGGGGAACCAGCTAACTATGGCTACACCTTC.

This chain connects TRBV5-8 to TRBJ2-2; possible D gene TRBD2, 5 bases. Germline V gene data show CDR1 as SGHTS and CDR2 as YDEGEE. This CDR3 region has 15 residues. V was clipped by 4 bases and J by 1 base, with 11 bases between them. CDR3 sequence (DNA): TGTGCCAGCAGCCTACAAGGGAGGAACACCGGGGAGCTGTTTTTT. It yields the protein CASSLQGRNTGELFF.

The chain uses TRBV7-9 and TRBJ2-7; D remains ambiguous. CDR1 and CDR2 from the germline V gene are SEHNR and FQNEAQ (reference sequence). This CDR3 comprises 15 residues. V was trimmed by 3 bases and J by 0 bases, leaving 12 bases between them. CDR3 loop: CASSFSLSLSYEQYF. CDR3 coding DNA: TGTGCCAGCAGCTTTTCCCTCAGCCTCTCCTACGAGCAGTACTTC.

The rearrangement uses TRBV6-5 and TRBJ2-7, with 10 positions matching TRBD1. There are 15 residues in the CDR3. Per germline, CDR1 MNHEY and CDR2 SVGAGI. Unmatched junction bases numbered 5, after V lost 6 bases and J lost 0 bases. CDR3 nucleotide sequence: TGTGCCAGCAGACCGGACAGGGGGAGCTCCTACGAGCAGTACTTC. It is translated as CASRPDRGSSYEQYF.

The chain carries TRBV2 and TRBJ1-3, with D uncertain. Trimming took 7 bases from V and 3 from J, leaving 13 bases between them. The CDR3 has 14 amino acids. Germline CDR1 and CDR2: SNHLY and FYNNEI. The CDR3 reads CASTNSYGGNTIYF. Written as DNA, the CDR3 is TGTGCCAGCACGAACAGTTACGGTGGAAACACCATATATTTT.